These 3 T cell receptor beta chains were all obtained from the same sample, sequenced in a study of blood T cell repertoires in COVID-19. Using immunoSEQ multiplex PCR, the repertoire was profiled, and TCRdb retains in-frame clones only, with some absent. The repertoire holds tens of thousands of clones, with around 83% as singletons. Sample: peripheral blood. The receptor source for this set is a man aged 25-45 years with COVID-19, enrolled during active disease.

The chain uses TRBV6-5 and TRBJ1-5; D is unclear. Germline V gives CDR1 MNHEY, CDR2 SVGAGI. CDR3 length equals 15 residues. V was clipped by 2 bases and J by 2 bases, with 10 bases between them. Here the CDR3 DNA reads TGTGCCAGCAGTTACGGTCCGGTGGGCAATCAGCCCCAGCATTTT. Its translation is CASSYGPVGNQPQHF.

The V gene is TRBV30, the J gene TRBJ2-7; D perhaps matches TRBD2 (5 bases). Germline V gives CDR1 GTSNPN, CDR2 SVGIG (reference sequence). The V end lost 2 bases, the J end lost 2 bases, and 7 bases lay between the germline ends. The CDR3 length is 12 residues. CDR3 amino acids: CAWSSGAYEQYF. CDR3 coding DNA: TGTGCCTGGAGTAGCGGAGCCTACGAGCAGTACTTC.

This clone was counted once. The chain uses TRBV19 and TRBJ1-5; no clear D gene. The germline CDR1 and CDR2 sequences are LNHDA and SQIVND (reference sequence). V was clipped by 7 bases and J by 7 bases, with 17 bases between them. CDR3 size: 14 residues. CDR3 bases: TGTGCCAGTACCACTGGGGTGGAGGGACAGCCCCAGCATTTT. Its translation: CASTTGVEGQPQHF.